These T cell receptor beta chains were read from a single sample in a study of blood T cell repertoires in COVID-19. Measured with immunoSEQ multiplex PCR; TCRdb has only the in-frame clones, and not every one. The sample shows about 480,000 clones, about nine tenths of them seen only once. Source material: PBMCs or T cells enriched from blood (not recorded which). The receptors come from a woman aged 55-75 years who had recovered from COVID-19. CDR3s include the opening cysteine and the closing phenylalanine or tryptophan. The order of the fields is V gene, CDR3 protein.

V: TRBV9; CDR3: CASSVSSGGYPQETQYF
V: TRBV21-1; CDR3: CASSKPPDRGRDAFF
V: TRBV11-2; CDR3: CASSLVGGGSYNEQFF
V: TRBV11-3; CDR3: CASSVGQGGTEAFF
V: TRBV4-1; CDR3: CASSQVLMSGTSQETQYF
V: TRBV2; CDR3: CASSVQTGDTGELFF
V: TRBV5-1; CDR3: CASRDSAQQYF
V: TRBV7-2; CDR3: CASSHRLAGSDTQYF
V: TRBV7-8; CDR3: CASSRGWVYRETQYF
V: TRBV6-1; CDR3: CASSDRVGYTF
V: TRBV7-2; CDR3: CASSLGMAQGEGYTF
V: TRBV2; CDR3: CASSDRVSGNTIYF
V: TRBV23-1; CDR3: CASAPGGVSYNEQFF
V: TRBV10-3; CDR3: CAISLRGQLNGNTIYF
V: TRBV24-1; CDR3: CATSANQGHPQHF
V: TRBV5-5; CDR3: CASSPRTVPTNEKLFF
V: TRBV6-4; CDR3: CASTMTLGARELFF
V: TRBV7-7; CDR3: CASSPLGPDTQYF
V: TRBV5-6; CDR3: CASSPPGRGAFF
V: TRBV10-3; CDR3: CAISDGSGGETQYF
V: TRBV7-9; CDR3: CASSPWAGPGELFF
V: TRBV19; CDR3: CASSLTSGGTNTQYF
V: TRBV5-1; CDR3: CASSFQGTGELFF
V: TRBV13; CDR3: CASSLRGSSSYEQYF
V: TRBV9; CDR3: CASSVVGDSSTDTQYF
V: TRBV7-2; CDR3: CASSTTGGPNTEAFF
V: TRBV9; CDR3: CASSVKGGSTDTQYF
V: TRBV5-6; CDR3: CASSFPGFYEQYF
V: TRBV12-5; CDR3: CASETGLNEQFF
V: TRBV6-5; CDR3: CASRQTQNYGYTF
V: TRBV5-6; CDR3: CASSSRTGANYGYTF
V: TRBV6-5; CDR3: CASSYSKGNGYTF
V: TRBV2; CDR3: CASGVDGQGNSPLHF
V: TRBV14; CDR3: CASSQDSTTNYGYTF
V: TRBV7-2; CDR3: CASSLDRVLAKNIQYF
V: TRBV5-8; CDR3: CASSLEGDRDTSGANVLTF
V: TRBV7-7; CDR3: CASSSGLAGGEQFF
V: TRBV7-9; CDR3: CASSSGQGRGTEAFF
V: TRBV19; CDR3: CASSILEAADRINQPQHF
V: TRBV27; CDR3: CASSLSIGVGNQPQHF
V: TRBV29-1; CDR3: CSVDPDIRGATANYGYTF
V: TRBV9; CDR3: CASSVSSHNEQFF
V: TRBV9; CDR3: CASSNPEGLQDTEAFF
V: TRBV6-5; CDR3: CASRKTGYTEAFF
V: TRBV6-6; CDR3: CATRQSSYNSPLHF
V: TRBV5-1; CDR3: CASSLPFSRDSNYGYTF
V: TRBV14; CDR3: CASSQVGGNTEAFF